Listed here are 5 T cell receptor beta chains from one sample, sequenced in a study of blood T cell repertoires in COVID-19. The repertoire was sequenced with immunoSEQ multiplex PCR; TCRdb's copy has only in-frame clones and lacks some. The repertoire holds around 380,000 clones, with approximately 77% as singletons. The sample comprised peripheral blood. The receptors derive from a human donor with acute or convalescent COVID-19. The donor label of this sample is uncertain.

This chain joins TRBV7-9 and TRBJ1-4, with D perhaps matching TRBD1 (5 bases). The V and J ends lost 0 bases and 7 bases respectively, with 15 bases between them. The CDR3 sequence is 16 residues long. Germline CDR1 is SEHNR and CDR2 is FQNEAQ (reference sequence). The CDR3 spells CASSLALGTWREKLFF. The CDR3 DNA reads as TGTGCCAGCAGCTTAGCGCTCGGGACTTGGCGTGAAAAACTGTTTTTT.

V gene TRBV16 combines with J gene TRBJ1-5, with D possibly being TRBD1 (5 bases). The germline V gene encodes CDR1 KGHSY and CDR2 FQNENV. Trimming shortened V by 4 bases and J by 6 bases, and 16 bases separated the two germline ends. The CDR3 has 15 amino acids. CDR3 coding DNA: TGTGCCAGCAGCCCGGGGGACGGAGGGACTCAGCCCCAGCATTTT. Protein: CASSPGDGGTQPQHF.

This clone came up once. The chain uses TRBV10-1 and TRBJ2-7; 9 bases map to TRBD1. Germline V gene sequence: CDR1 WNHNN, CDR2 SYGVQD (reference sequence). The CDR3 has 15 residues. The J segment lost 5 bases and the V segment lost 3 bases, leaving 8 bases of the junction unmatched. CDR3 bases: TGCGCCAGCAGTGACTCCGGGACAGGGTACCACGAGCAGTACTTC. The encoded protein is CASSDSGTGYHEQYF.

The CDR3 region is CASSSNGQGHSEAFF. Written as DNA, the CDR3 is TGCGCCAGCAGCTCCAACGGACAGGGGCACTCTGAAGCTTTCTTT. This chain joins TRBV5-1 and TRBJ1-1; TRBD1 agrees at 9 bases. CDR3 size: 15 residues. V was clipped by 3 bases and J by 6 bases; unmatched bases: 9. Germline V gene sequence: CDR1 SGHRS, CDR2 YFSETQ.

This clone occurred a few times. The chain combines TRBV19 with TRBJ2-7, with 8 bases lining up with TRBD2. The junction had 3 bases not matched to a gene; V was cut back by 2 bases and J by 0 bases. Per germline, CDR1 LNHDA and CDR2 SQIVND (reference sequence). The CDR3 covers 15 residues. The DNA of the CDR3 is TGTGCCAGTAGTATAAGGACTAGCCCCTCCTACGAGCAGTACTTC. It encodes CASSIRTSPSYEQYF.